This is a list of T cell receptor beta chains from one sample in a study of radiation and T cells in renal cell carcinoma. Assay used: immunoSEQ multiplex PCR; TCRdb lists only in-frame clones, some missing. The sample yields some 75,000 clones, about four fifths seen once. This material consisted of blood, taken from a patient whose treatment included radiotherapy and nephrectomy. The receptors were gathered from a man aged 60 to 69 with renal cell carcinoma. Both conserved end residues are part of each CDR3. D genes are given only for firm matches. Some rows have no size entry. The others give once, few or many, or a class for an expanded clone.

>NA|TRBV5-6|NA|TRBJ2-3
TGTGCCAGCAGCTTGGGCCGGGGCATAGGAGATACGCAGTATTTT
CASSLGRGIGDTQYF
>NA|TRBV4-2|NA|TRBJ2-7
TGTGCCAGCAGCCAAGCGATAGGGTTCGAGCAGTACTTC
CASSQAIGFEQYF
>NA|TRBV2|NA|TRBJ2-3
TGTGCCAGCAGTGAAAGGAGCGACGGTACGCAGTATTTT
CASSERSDGTQYF
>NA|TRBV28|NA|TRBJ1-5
TGTGCCAGCAGTCCCAGTACGGCAAGCAATCAGCCCCAGCATTTT
CASSPSTASNQPQHF
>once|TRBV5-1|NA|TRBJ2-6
TGCGCCAGCAGAGCGGAGATCGCGATACCTGGGGCCAACGTCCTGACTTTC
CASRAEIAIPGANVLTF
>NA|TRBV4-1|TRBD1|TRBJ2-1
TGCGCCAGCAGTCAAAGGGGCTTGGACAGGGGAACCTACAATGAGCAGTTCTTC
CASSQRGLDRGTYNEQFF
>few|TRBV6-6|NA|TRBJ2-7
TGTGCCAGCAGTTACTCGAACGGGAACGAGCAGTACTTC
CASSYSNGNEQYF
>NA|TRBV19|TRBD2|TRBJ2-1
TGTGCCAGTAGTATACTAGCGGGAGCTTTGGATGAGCAGTTCTTC
CASSILAGALDEQFF
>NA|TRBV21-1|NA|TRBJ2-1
TGTGCCAGCAGCAAAGCTCGACTAGCGGGAGCGGGGGAGCAGTTCTTC
CASSKARLAGAGEQFF
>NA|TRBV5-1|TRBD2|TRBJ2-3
TGCGCCAGCAGCCTAGGTGGCGGGAGGGGTCAATCAGATACGCAGTATTTT
CASSLGGGRGQSDTQYF
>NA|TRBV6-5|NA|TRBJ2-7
TGTGCCAGCAGTTACTCGGGGCGGCCTGCCTCCTACGAGCAGTACTTC
CASSYSGRPASYEQYF
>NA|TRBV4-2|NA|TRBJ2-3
TGTGCCAGCAGCCTTCCGAATGGGGATACGCAGTATTTT
CASSLPNGDTQYF
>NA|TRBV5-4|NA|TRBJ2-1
TGTGCCAGCAGCTTTCCGGGAGACAACTCCTACAATGAGCAGTTCTTC
CASSFPGDNSYNEQFF
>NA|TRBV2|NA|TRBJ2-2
TGTGCCAGCAGTGATTTGGCGACAGCGAACACCGGGGAGCTGTTTTTT
CASSDLATANTGELFF
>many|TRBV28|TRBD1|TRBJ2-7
TGTGCCAGCAGGTCGACAGGGGGACCTTACGAGCAGTACTTC
CASRSTGGPYEQYF
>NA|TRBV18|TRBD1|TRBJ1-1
TGTGCCAGCTCACTCGACAGGGGAGGCACTGAAGCTTTCTTT
CASSLDRGGTEAFF
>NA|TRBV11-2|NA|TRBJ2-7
TGTGCCAGCAGCCCCCGGGTGGGAGCCTACGAGCAGTACTTC
CASSPRVGAYEQYF
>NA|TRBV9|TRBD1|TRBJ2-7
TGTGCCAGCAGCGTAGAGGGACAGGGCAACGAGCAGTACTTC
CASSVEGQGNEQYF
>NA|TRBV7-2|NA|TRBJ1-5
TGTGCCAGCAGCCAAGGACAGCTTGTTAATCAGCCCCAGCATTTT
CASSQGQLVNQPQHF
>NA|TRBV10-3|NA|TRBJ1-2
TGTGCCACTTCCACAGAGAACTATGGCTACACCTTC
CATSTENYGYTF
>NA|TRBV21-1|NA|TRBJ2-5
TGTGCCAGCAGCAAAGCGAATAAGGACTTACAGTACTTC
CASSKANKDLQYF
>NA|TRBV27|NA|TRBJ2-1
TGTGCCAGCAGTTCTACGGACGCAATTACTAGCTACAATGAGCAGTTCTTC
CASSSTDAITSYNEQFF
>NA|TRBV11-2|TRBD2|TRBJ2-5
TGTGCCAGCAGCTTAGAACGGGAGGCGGCCCAGTACTTC
CASSLEREAAQYF
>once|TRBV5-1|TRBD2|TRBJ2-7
TGCGCCAGCAGCTCAGGACTAGCCGGGACTATAACTTACGAGCAGTACTTC
CASSSGLAGTITYEQYF
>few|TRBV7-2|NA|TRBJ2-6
TGTGCCAGCAGCTTAGAAGGGTCCTCTGGGGCCAACGTCCTGACTTTC
CASSLEGSSGANVLTF
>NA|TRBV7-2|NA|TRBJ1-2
TGTGCCAGCAGCTTAGGTCGCCTGGCGGGTGGCTACACCTTC
CASSLGRLAGGYTF
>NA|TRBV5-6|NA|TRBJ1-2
TGTGCCAGCAGCTTGGCCCGGCCTACCCTCCGCTATGGCTACACCTTC
CASSLARPTLRYGYTF
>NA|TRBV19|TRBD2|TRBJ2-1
TGTGCCAGTAGAAAGGGACTAGCGGCTTTCAATGAGCAGTTCTTC
CASRKGLAAFNEQFF
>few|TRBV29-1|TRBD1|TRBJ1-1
TGCAGCGTTATCATACAGGGGGGGAACACTGAAGCTTTCTTT
CSVIIQGGNTEAFF
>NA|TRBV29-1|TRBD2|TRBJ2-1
TGCAGCGTTGAAGGTCCGGCGGGAGCCTACAATGAGCAGTTCTTC
CSVEGPAGAYNEQFF
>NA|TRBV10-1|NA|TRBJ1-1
TGCGCCAGCAGCCGCACCAGTACTGAAGCTTTCTTT
CASSRTSTEAFF
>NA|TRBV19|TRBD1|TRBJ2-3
TGTGCCAGTAGTTCACAACGGGACAGGGAGGGGGATACGCAGTATTTT
CASSSQRDREGDTQYF